This T cell receptor beta chain was recovered during a study of CD8+CD57+ T cells in acquired aplastic anemia. On the study more broadly: Sorted CD4+ and CD8+ cells yielded around 3.3 ug of DNA on average.

Study conclusions and caveats: Around 30 sequences, all CD8+ CDR3, were shared between patients and controls. Between patients and controls, CD8+ Simpson's diversity did not vary significantly.

TCR beta VDJ and CDR3 profiles were obtained from a genomic DNA template. TCRdb fed the reads into MiXCR, producing one record per CDR3 protein. The sample has approximately 120,000 distinct CDR3 sequences, about 40% seen once. The germline gives CDR1 SGHAT, CDR2 FQNNGV. This CDR3 comprises 16 residues. J was trimmed by 8 bases and V by 1 base; bases with no gene match: 2. Selection for sequencing was limited to patients who had shown CD8+CD57+ cell expansion by flow cytometry. Severe acquired aplastic anemia was diagnosed in all patients. As regards this clonotype: Antigen specificity is unknown.

The V call is TRBV11-2, the J call TRBJ2-1; 16 bases map to TRBD2. The clonotype originates from a human donor with aplastic anemia. The material sequenced was sorted CD4+, CD8+, or CD8+CD57+ T cells (not recorded which) from PBMCs. The CDR3 nucleotides read TGTGCCAGCAGCTTAGTGGGACTAGCGGGGGGGCATGAGCAGTTCTTC. Its translation: CASSLVGLAGGHEQFF.